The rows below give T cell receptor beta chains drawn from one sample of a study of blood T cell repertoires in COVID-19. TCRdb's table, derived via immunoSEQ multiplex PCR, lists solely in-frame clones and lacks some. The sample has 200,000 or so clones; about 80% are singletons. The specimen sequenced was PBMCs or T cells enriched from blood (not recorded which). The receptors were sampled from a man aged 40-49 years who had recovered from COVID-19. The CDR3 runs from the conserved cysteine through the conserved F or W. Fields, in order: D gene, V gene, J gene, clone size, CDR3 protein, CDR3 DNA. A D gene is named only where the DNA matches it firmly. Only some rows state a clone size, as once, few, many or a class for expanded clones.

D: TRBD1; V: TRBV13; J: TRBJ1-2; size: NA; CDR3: CASSLVKRQGKGYTF; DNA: TGTGCCAGCAGCTTAGTTAAGCGACAGGGAAAAGGCTACACCTTC
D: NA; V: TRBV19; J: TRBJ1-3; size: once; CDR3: CASSISTSGRRSGSTIYF; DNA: TGTGCCAGTAGTATATCCACCTCAGGCCGTCGCTCTGGAAGCACCATATATTTT
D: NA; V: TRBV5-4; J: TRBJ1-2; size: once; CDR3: CASSFRDMGYTF; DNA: TGTGCCAGCAGCTTTCGGGATATGGGCTACACCTTC
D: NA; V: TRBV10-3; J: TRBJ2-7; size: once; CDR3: CAIGNRAYEQYF; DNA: TGTGCCATAGGAAACAGGGCGTACGAGCAGTACTTC
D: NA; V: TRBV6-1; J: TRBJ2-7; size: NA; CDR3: CASSDLSTTSFYEQYF; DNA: TGTGCCAGCAGTGACTTATCCACTACCAGCTTCTACGAGCAGTACTTC
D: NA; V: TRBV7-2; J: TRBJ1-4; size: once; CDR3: CASSLVWPTNEKLFF; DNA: TGTGCCAGCAGCTTAGTATGGCCAACTAATGAAAAACTGTTTTTT
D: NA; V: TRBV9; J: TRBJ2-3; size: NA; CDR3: CASSVEGSRGPTDTQYF; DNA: TGTGCCAGCAGCGTAGAGGGCTCGCGGGGCCCCACAGATACGCAGTATTTT
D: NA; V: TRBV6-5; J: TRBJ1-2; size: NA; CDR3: CASSYGQNYGYTF; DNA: TGTGCCAGCAGTTACGGACAGAACTATGGCTACACCTTC
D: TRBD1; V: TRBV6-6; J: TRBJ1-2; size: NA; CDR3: CASSYFGRGRVYGYTF; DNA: TGTGCCAGCAGTTACTTCGGTAGGGGGCGCGTCTATGGCTACACCTTC
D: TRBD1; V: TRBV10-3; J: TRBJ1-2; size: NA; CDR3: CAISVPGQAYDGYTF; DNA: TGTGCCATCAGTGTTCCGGGACAGGCCTATGATGGCTACACCTTC
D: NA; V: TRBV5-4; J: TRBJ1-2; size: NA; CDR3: CASSLETLYPSF; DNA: TGTGCCAGCAGCTTGGAGACATTGTATCCCTCCTTC
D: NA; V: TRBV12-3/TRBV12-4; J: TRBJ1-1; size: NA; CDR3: CASSFRENTEAFF; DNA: TGTGCCAGCAGTTTTCGGGAGAACACTGAAGCTTTCTTT
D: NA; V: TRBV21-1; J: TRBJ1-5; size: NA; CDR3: CARQPGTKECNQPQHF; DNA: TGTGCCAGACAGCCCGGGACAAAGGAATGCAATCAGCCCCAGCATTTT
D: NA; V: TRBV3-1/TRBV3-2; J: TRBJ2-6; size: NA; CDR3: CASSLIRLQSGANVLTF; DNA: TGTGCCAGCAGCCTAATCAGGCTGCAATCTGGGGCCAACGTCCTGACTTTC
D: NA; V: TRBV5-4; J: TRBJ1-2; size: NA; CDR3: CASSLEQGRNYGYTF; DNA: TGTGCCAGCAGCTTGGAACAGGGACGAAACTATGGCTACACCTTC
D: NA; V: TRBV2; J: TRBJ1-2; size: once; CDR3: CASSERESYGYTF; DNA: TGTGCCAGCAGTGAGAGGGAAAGCTATGGCTACACCTTC
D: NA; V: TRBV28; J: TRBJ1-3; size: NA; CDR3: CASSLWTGGSGNTIYF; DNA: TGTGCCAGCAGTTTATGGACAGGAGGTTCTGGAAACACCATATATTTT
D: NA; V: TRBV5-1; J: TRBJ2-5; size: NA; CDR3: CASSPQGWTQYF; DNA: TGCGCCAGCAGCCCACAGGGTTGGACCCAGTACTTC
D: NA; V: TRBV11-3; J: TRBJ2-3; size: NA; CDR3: CASSLSYSSGDTQYF; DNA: TGTGCCAGCAGCTTAAGCTACTCGTCAGGAGATACGCAGTATTTT
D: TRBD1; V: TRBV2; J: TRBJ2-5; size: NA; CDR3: CASSGHRGKGETQYF; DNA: TGTGCCAGCAGTGGTCACAGGGGGAAAGGGGAGACCCAGTACTTC
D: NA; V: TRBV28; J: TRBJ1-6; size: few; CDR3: CASMGPSSYNSPLHF; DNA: TGTGCCAGCATGGGCCCGAGCTCCTATAATTCACCCCTCCACTTT
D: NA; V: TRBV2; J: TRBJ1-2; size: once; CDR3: CASVGGWTYNYGYTF; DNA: TGTGCCAGCGTTGGGGGCTGGACCTACAACTATGGCTACACCTTC
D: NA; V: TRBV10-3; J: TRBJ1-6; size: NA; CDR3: CAISGRIFTDSPLHF; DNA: TGTGCCATCAGTGGCAGGATTTTCACCGATTCACCCCTCCACTTT
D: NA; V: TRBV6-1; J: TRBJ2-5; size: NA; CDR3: CASSEWGEETQYF; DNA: TGTGCCAGCAGTGAATGGGGGGAGGAGACCCAGTACTTC
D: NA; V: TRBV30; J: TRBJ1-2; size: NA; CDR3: CAWGGEVTWGYTF; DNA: TGTGCCTGGGGTGGGGAGGTGACTTGGGGCTACACCTTC
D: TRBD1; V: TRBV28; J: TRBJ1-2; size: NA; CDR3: CASFDRGSMRPNYGYTF; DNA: TGTGCCAGCTTCGACAGGGGGTCAATGAGGCCTAACTATGGCTACACCTTC
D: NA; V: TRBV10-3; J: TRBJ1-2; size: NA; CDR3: CAISEGGRDYGYTF; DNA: TGTGCCATCAGTGAGGGAGGTAGGGACTATGGCTACACCTTC
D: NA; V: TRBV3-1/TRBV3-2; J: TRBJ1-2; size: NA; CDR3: CASSPAELYGYTF; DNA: TGTGCCAGCAGCCCCGCCGAACTTTATGGCTACACCTTC
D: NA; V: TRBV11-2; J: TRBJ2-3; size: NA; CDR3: CASSRLGAASPHDTQYF; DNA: TGTGCCAGCAGCCGTCTAGGGGCGGCCAGTCCGCACGATACGCAGTATTTT
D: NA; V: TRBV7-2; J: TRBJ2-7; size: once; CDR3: CASDEVVRHSYEQYF; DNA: TGTGCCAGCGACGAGGTCGTACGGCACTCCTACGAGCAGTACTTC
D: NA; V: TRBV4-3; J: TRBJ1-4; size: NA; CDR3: CASSQLRFSEKLFF; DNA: TGCGCCAGCAGCCAGCTCAGGTTTAGTGAAAAACTGTTTTTT
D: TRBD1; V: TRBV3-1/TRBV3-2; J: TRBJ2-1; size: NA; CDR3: CASSQGQGAAWGEQFF; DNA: TGTGCCAGCAGCCAAGGGCAGGGGGCGGCCTGGGGTGAGCAGTTCTTC
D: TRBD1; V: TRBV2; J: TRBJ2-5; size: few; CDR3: CASKQGQETQYF; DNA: TGTGCCAGTAAACAGGGGCAAGAGACCCAGTACTTC
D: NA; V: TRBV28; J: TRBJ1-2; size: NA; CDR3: CASSLDVQGIYGYTF; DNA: TGTGCCAGCAGTCTCGATGTCCAGGGGATCTATGGCTACACCTTC
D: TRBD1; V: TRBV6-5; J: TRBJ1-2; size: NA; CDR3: CASSNSGQGLGGYTF; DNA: TGTGCCAGCAGCAACTCGGGACAGGGTTTAGGAGGCTACACCTTC
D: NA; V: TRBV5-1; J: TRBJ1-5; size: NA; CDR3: CASSFLRASSNQPQHF; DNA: TGCGCCAGCAGCTTTCTGAGGGCCTCTAGCAATCAGCCCCAGCATTTT
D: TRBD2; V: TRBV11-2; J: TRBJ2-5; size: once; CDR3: CASSLVAGATQETQYF; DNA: TGTGCCAGCAGCTTAGTAGCGGGGGCGACCCAAGAGACCCAGTACTTC
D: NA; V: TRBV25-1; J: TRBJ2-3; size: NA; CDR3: CASSEYKSGSTDTQYF; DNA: TGTGCCAGCAGTGAATATAAGTCGGGGAGCACAGATACGCAGTATTTT
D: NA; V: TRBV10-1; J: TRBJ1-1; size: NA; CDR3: CASSAIPGLGNTEAFF; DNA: TGCGCCAGCAGTGCGATACCGGGACTAGGGAACACTGAAGCTTTCTTT
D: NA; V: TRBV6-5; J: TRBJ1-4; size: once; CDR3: CASSLTGSTNEKLFF; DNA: TGTGCCAGCAGCTTGACAGGCTCAACTAATGAAAAACTGTTTTTT
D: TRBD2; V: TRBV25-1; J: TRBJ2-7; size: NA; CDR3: CASSDNLAGYEQYF; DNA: TGTGCCAGCAGTGATAACCTAGCGGGCTACGAGCAGTACTTC